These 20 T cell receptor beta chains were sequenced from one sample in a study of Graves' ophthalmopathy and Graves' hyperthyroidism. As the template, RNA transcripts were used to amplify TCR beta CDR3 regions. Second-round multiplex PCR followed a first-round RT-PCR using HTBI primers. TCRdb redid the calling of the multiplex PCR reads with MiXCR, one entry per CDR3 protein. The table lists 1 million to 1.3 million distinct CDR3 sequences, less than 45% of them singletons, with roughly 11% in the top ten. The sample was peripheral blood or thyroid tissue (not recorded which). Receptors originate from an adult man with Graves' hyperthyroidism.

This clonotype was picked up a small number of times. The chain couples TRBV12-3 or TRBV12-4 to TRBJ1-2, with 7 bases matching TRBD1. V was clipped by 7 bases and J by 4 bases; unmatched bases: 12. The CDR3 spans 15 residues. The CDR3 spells CASIPSGGPFYGYTF. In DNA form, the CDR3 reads TGTGCCAGCATCCCCTCAGGGGGACCTTTCTATGGCTACACCTTC.

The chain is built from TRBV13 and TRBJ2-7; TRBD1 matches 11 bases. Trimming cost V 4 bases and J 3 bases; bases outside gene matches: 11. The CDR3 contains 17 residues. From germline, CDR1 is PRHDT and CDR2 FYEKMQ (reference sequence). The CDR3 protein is CASSSYGGDRGIYEQYF. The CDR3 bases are TGTGCCAGCAGCTCCTATGGAGGGGACAGGGGGATCTACGAGCAGTACTTC.

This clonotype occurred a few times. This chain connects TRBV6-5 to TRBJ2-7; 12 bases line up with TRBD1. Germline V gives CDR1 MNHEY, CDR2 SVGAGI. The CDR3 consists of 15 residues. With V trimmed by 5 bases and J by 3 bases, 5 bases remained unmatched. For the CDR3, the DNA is TGTGCCAGCAGTCCGGGGACAGGGGGCCGCTACGAGCAGTACTTC. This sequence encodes CASSPGTGGRYEQYF.

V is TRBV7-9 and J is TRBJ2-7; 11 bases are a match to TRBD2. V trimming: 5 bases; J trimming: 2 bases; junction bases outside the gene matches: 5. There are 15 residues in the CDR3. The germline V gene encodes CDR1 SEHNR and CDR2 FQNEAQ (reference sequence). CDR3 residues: CASSVHSGGAYEQYF. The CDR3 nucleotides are TGTGCCAGCAGCGTCCATAGCGGGGGGGCCTACGAGCAGTACTTC.

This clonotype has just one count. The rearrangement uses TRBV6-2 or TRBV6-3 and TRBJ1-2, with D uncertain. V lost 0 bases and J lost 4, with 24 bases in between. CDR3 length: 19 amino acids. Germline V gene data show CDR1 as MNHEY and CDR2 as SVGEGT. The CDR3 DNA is TGTGCCAGCAGTTACTCCTCCCGGCACCCCCTACTCAGGAGCTATGGCTACACCTTC. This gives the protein CASSYSSRHPLLRSYGYTF.

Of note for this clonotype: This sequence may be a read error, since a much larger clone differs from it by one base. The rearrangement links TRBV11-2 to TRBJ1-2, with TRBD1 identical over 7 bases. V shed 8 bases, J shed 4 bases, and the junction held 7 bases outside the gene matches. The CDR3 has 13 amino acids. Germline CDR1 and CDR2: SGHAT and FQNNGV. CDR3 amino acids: CASGTTGTYGYTF. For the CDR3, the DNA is TGTGCCAGCGGGACGACAGGGACCTATGGCTACACCTTC.

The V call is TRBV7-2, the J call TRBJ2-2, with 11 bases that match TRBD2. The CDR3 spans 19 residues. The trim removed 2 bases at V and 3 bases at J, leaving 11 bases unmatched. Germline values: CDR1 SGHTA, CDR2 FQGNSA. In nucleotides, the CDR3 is TGTGCCAGCAGCTTATCCGGGGCTAGCGGGAGGAGCGACACCGGGGAGCTGTTTTTT. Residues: CASSLSGASGRSDTGELFF. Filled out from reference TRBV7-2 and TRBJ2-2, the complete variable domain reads GAGVSQSPSNKVTEKGKDVELRCDPISGHTALYWYRQSLGQGLEFLIYFQGNSAPDKSGLPSDRFSAERTGGSVSTLTIQRTQQEDSAVYLCASSLSGASGRSDTGELFFGEGSRLTVL.

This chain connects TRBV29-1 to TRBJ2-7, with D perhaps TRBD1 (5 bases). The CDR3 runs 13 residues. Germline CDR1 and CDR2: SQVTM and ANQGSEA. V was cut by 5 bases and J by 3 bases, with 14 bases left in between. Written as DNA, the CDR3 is TGCAGCGTTACAAGGGGATTAGGCTACGAGCAGTACTTC. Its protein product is CSVTRGLGYEQYF.

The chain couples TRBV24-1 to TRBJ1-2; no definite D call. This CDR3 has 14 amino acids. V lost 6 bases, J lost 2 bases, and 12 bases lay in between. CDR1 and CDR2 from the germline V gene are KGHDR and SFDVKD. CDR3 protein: CATSRPTENYGYTF. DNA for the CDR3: TGTGCCACCAGTCGACCTACAGAGAACTATGGCTACACCTTC.

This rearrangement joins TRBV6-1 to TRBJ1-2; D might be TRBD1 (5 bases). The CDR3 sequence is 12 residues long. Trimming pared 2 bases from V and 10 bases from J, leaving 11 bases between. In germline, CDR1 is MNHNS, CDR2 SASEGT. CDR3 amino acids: CASSEWVGTYTF. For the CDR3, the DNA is TGTGCCAGCAGTGAATGGGTAGGGACCTACACCTTC.

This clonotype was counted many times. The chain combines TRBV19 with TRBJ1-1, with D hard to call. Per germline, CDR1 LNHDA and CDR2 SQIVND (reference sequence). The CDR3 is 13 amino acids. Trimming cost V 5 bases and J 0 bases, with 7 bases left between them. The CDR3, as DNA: TGTGCCAGTAGTTGGCAGGTGAACACTGAAGCTTTCTTT. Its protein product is CASSWQVNTEAFF.

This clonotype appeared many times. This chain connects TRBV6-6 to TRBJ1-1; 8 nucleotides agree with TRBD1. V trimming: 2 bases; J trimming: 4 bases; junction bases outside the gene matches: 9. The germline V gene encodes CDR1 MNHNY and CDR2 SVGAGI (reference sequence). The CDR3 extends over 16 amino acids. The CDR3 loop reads CASSYNPTGVSTEAFF. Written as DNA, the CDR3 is TGTGCCAGCAGTTACAACCCGACAGGGGTGAGCACTGAAGCTTTCTTT.

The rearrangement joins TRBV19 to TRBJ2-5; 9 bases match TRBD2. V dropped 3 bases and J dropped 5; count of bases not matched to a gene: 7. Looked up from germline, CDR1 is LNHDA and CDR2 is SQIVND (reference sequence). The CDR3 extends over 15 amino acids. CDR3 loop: CASSMTSGFAETQYF. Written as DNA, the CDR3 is TGTGCCAGTAGTATGACTAGCGGCTTTGCGGAGACCCAGTACTTC.

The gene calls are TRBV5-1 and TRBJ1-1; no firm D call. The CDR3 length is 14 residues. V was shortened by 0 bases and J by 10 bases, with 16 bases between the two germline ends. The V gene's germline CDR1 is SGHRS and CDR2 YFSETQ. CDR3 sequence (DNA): TGCGCCAGCAGCTTGGGGGATAATTTGTCACCAGCTTTCTTT. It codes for CASSLGDNLSPAFF. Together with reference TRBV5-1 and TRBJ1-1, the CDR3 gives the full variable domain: KAGVTQTPRYLIKTRGQQVTLSCSPISGHRSVSWYQQTPGQGLQFLFEYFSETQRNKGNFPGRFSGRQFSNSRSEMNVSTLELGDSALYLCASSLGDNLSPAFFGQGTRLTVV.

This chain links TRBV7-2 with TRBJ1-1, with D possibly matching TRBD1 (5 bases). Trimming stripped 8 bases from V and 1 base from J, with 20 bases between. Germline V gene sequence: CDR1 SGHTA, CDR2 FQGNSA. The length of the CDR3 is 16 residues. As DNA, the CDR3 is TGTGCCAGCTCACCTACCGAGGGGTCTTGGAACACTGAAGCTTTCTTT. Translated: CASSPTEGSWNTEAFF. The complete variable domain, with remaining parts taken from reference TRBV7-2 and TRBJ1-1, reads GAGVSQSPSNKVTEKGKDVELRCDPISGHTALYWYRQSLGQGLEFLIYFQGNSAPDKSGLPSDRFSAERTGGSVSTLTIQRTQQEDSAVYLCASSPTEGSWNTEAFFGQGTRLTVV.

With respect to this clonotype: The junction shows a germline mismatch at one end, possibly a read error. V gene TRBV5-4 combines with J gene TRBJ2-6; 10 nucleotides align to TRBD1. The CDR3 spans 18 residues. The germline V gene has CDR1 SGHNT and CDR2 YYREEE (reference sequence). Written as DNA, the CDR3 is TGTGCCGGCAGCAGACGACAGGGGGCGAAATCTGGGGCCAACGTCCTGACTTTC. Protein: CAGSRRQGAKSGANVLTF.

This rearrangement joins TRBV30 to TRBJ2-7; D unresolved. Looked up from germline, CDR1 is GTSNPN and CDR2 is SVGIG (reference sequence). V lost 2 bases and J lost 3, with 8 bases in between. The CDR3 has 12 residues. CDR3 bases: TGTGCCTGGAGTCCTACGGGCTACGAGCAGTACTTC. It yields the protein CAWSPTGYEQYF.

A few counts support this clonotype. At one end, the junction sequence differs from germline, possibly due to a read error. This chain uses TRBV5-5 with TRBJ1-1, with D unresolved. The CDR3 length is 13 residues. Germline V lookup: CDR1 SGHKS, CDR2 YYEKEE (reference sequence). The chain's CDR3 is CASSGSEATEAFF. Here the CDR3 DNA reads TGCGCCAGCAGCGGCTCGGAGGCCACTGAAGCTTTCTTT.

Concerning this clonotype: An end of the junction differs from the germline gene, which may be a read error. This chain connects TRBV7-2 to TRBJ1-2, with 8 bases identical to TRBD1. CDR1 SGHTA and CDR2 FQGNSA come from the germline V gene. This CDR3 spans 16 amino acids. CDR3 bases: TGCGCCAGCAGCCAAGACACAGGGGGAGGACTCTATGGCTACACCTTC. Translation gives CASSQDTGGGLYGYTF. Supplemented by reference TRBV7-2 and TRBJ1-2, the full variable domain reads GAGVSQSPSNKVTEKGKDVELRCDPISGHTALYWYRQSLGQGLEFLIYFQGNSAPDKSGLPSDRFSAERTGGSVSTLTIQRTQQEDSAVYLCASSQDTGGGLYGYTFGSGTRLTVV.

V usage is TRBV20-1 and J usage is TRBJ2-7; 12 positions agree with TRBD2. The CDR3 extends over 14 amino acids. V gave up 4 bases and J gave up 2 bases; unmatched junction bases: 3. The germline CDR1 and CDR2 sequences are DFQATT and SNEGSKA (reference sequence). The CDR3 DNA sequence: TGCAGTGCTACCCCTAGCGGGAGGGCCTACGAGCAGTACTTC. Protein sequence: CSATPSGRAYEQYF.